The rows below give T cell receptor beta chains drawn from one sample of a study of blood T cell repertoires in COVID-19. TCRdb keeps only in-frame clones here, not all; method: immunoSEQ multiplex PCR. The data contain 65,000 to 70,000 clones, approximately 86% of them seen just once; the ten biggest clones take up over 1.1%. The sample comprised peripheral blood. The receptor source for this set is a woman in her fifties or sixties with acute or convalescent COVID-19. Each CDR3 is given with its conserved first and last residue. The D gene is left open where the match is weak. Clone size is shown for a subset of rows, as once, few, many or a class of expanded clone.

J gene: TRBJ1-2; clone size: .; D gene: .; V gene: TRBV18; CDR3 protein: CASSPQEFGYTF; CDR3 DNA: TGTGCCAGCTCACCACAGGAGTTTGGCTACACCTTC
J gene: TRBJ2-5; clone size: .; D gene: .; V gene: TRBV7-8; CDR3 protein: CASSLGIAGHQETQYF; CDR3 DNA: TGTGCCAGCAGCTTGGGAATTGCGGGCCATCAAGAGACCCAGTACTTC
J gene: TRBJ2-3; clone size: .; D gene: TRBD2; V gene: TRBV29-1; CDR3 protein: CSVVTSGRGADTQYF; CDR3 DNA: TGCAGCGTTGTCACTAGCGGGAGAGGGGCAGATACGCAGTATTTT
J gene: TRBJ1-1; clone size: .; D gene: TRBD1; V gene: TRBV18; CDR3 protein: CASNLGDRSEAFF; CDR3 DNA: TGTGCCAGCAATTTGGGGGACAGATCTGAAGCTTTCTTT
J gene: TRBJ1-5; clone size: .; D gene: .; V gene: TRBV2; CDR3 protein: CASSARGGRYSNQPQHF; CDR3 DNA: TGTGCCAGCAGCGCAAGGGGTGGACGCTATAGCAATCAGCCCCAGCATTTT
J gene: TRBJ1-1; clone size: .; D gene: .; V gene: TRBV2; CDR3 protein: CASSETVNTEAFF; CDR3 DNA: TGTGCCAGCAGTGAAACAGTGAACACTGAAGCTTTCTTT
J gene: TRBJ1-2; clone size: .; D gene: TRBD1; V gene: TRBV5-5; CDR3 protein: CASSRQGFVPNYGYTF; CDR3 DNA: TGTGCCAGCAGCCGACAGGGGTTTGTGCCCAACTATGGCTACACCTTC
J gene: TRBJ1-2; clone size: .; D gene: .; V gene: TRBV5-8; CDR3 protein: CASSFTPNYGYTF; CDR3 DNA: TGTGCCAGCAGCTTCACACCTAACTATGGCTACACCTTC
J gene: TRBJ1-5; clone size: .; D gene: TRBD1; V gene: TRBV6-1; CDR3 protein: CASSEHRGTGQNQPQHF; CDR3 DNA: TGTGCCAGCAGTGAGCACCGAGGGACAGGGCAAAATCAGCCCCAGCATTTT
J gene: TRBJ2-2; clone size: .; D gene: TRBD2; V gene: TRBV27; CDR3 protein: CASSTTSGRAGELFF; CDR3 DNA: TGTGCCAGCAGTACCACTAGCGGGAGGGCCGGGGAGCTGTTTTTT
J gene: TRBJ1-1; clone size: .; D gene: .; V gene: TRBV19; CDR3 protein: CASSATGDTEAFF; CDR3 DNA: TGTGCCAGTAGTGCGACGGGTGACACTGAAGCTTTCTTT
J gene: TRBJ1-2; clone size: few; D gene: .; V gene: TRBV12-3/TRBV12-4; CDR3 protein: CASSIGTNYGYTF; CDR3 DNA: TGTGCCAGCAGTATCGGGACAAACTATGGCTACACCTTC
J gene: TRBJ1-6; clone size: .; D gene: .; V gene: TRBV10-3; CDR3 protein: CAISGADSQYNSPLHF; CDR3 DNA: TGTGCCATCAGTGGGGCGGACAGTCAATATAATTCACCCCTCCACTTT
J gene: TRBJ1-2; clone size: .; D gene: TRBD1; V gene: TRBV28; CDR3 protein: CASSSKTGGWGYTF; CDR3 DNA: TGTGCCAGCAGTTCTAAGACAGGGGGCTGGGGCTACACCTTC
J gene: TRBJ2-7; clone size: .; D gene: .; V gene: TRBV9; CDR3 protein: CASSAQGYEQYF; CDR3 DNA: TGTGCCAGCAGCGCGCAGGGCTACGAGCAGTACTTC
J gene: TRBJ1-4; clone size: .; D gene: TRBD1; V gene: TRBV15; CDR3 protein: CATSVRTGSGGEKLFF; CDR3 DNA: TGTGCCACCAGCGTCAGGACAGGGTCAGGGGGTGAAAAACTGTTTTTT
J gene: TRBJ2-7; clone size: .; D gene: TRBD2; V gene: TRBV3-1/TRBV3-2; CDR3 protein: CASSQDPASGRAHPHF; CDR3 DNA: TGTGCCAGCAGCCAAGACCCCGCTAGCGGGAGGGCCCACCCCCACTTC
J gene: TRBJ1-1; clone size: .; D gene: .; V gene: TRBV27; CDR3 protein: CASSLLPRLNTEAFF; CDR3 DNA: TGTGCCAGCAGTTTACTACCCCGGTTAAACACTGAAGCTTTCTTT
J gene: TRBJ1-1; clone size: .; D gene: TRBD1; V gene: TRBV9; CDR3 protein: CASSAGGRTEAFF; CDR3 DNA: TGTGCCAGCAGCGCAGGGGGGAGGACTGAAGCTTTCTTT
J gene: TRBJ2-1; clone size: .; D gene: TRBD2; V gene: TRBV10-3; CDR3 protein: CAISDPSLGRLSGGGFTNEQFF; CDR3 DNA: TGTGCCATCAGTGATCCCTCTTTAGGGAGGCTTAGCGGGGGGGGGTTTACCAATGAGCAGTTCTTC
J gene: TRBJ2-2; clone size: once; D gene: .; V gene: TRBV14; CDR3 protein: CASSSTRVLRTGELFF; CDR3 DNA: TGTGCCAGCAGCTCGACCAGGGTGCTGCGAACCGGGGAGCTGTTTTTT
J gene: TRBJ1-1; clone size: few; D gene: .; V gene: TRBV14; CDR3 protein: CASSQVGPQDNEAFF; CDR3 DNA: TGTGCCAGCAGCCAAGTGGGTCCCCAGGACAATGAAGCTTTCTTT
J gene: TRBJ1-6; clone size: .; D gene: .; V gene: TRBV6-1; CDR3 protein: CASSQGHYNSPLHF; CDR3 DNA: TGTGCCAGCAGCCAAGGACACTATAATTCACCCCTCCACTTT
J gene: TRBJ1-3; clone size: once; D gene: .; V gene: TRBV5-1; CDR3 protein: CASSRGTPGNTIYF; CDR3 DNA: TGCGCCAGCAGCCGCGGGACTCCTGGAAACACCATATATTTT
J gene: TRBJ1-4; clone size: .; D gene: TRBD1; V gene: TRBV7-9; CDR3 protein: CASSRTGINEKLFF; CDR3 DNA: TGTGCCAGCAGCAGGACAGGGATTAATGAAAAACTGTTTTTT
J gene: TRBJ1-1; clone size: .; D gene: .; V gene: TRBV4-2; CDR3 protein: CASSQVRSEAFF; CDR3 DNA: TGTGCCAGCAGCCAAGTCAGATCTGAAGCTTTCTTT